This T cell receptor (beta chain) came from a study of blood T cell repertoires in COVID-19. Overall study: Sites across the United States, Italy and Spain contributed samples from acute and convalescent COVID-19. T cells, B-cell-depleted T cells, or PBMCs supplied cDNA or gDNA.

The length of the CDR3 is 12 residues. The V and J ends lost 8 bases and 6 bases respectively, with 11 bases between them. Original handling: Amplification from reference gene primers served as the basis for estimated nucleated cell counts. Generated by immunoSEQ multiplex PCR, the TCRdb table keeps only in-frame clones and is missing some. From that table come the V and J calls and clone size; the DNA was used to work out D and trimming. The sample records more than 110,000 clones, approximately 83% being singletons. Sequencing was carried out using peripheral blood. V is TRBV12-3 or TRBV12-4 and J is TRBJ2-1; perhaps TRBD1 as D (5 bases). This clonotype was obtained from a woman in her sixties with acute or convalescent COVID-19. CDR3 bases: TGTGCCAGCGGCCAGGGCCTCAATGAGCAGTTCTTC. Translating gives CASGQGLNEQFF.